This T cell receptor beta chain was found in a study of control samples from healthy donors and cancer patients. CDR1 SGHVS and CDR2 FQNEAQ come from the germline V gene. This CDR3 spans 14 amino acids. V was cut by 5 bases and J by 2 bases, with 12 bases left in between. Profiled with immunoSEQ multiplex PCR; TCRdb holds only in-frame clones, not every one. The sample lists around 30,000 clones; approximately 94% were seen once. This sequence was found in a man in his 60s in good health. The chain has TRBV7-8 and TRBJ2-5, with D perhaps matching TRBD2 (5 bases). Source material: blood. DNA for the CDR3: TGTGCCAGCAGCCGAGGACTGAAACAAGAGACCCAGTACTTC. As protein: CASSRGLKQETQYF.